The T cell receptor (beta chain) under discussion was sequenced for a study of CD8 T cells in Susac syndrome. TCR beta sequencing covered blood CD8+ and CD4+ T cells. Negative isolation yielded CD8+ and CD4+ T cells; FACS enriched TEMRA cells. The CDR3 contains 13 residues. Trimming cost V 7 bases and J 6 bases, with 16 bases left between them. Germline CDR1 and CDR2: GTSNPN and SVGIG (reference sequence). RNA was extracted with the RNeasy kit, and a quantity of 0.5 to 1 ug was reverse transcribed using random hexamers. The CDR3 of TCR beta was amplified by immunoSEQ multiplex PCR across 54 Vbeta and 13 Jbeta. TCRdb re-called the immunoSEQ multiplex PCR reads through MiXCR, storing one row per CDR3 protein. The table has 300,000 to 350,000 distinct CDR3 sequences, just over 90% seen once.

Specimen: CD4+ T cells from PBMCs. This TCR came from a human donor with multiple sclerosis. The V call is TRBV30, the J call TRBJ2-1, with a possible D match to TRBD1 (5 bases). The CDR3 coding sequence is TGTGCCTATGACAGAGAACGGCTCAATGAGCAGTTCTTC. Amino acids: CAYDRERLNEQFF.